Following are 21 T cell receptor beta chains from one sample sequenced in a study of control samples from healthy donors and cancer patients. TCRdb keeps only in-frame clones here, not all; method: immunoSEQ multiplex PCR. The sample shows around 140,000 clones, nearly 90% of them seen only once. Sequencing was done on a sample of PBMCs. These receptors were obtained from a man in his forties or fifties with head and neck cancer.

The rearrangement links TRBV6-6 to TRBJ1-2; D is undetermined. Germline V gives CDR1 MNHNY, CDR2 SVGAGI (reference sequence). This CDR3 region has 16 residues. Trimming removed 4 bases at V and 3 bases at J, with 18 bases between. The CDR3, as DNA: TGTGCCAGCAGTTTTCGGACGGGTCCAGGATACTATGGCTACACCTTC. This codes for CASSFRTGPGYYGYTF.

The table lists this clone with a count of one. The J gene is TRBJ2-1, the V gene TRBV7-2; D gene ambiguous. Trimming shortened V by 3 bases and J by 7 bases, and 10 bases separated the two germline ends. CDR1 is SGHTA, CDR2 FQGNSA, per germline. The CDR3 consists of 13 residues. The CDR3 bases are TGTGCCAGCAGCTTTAACTTTAATAATGAGCAGTTCTTC. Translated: CASSFNFNNEQFF.

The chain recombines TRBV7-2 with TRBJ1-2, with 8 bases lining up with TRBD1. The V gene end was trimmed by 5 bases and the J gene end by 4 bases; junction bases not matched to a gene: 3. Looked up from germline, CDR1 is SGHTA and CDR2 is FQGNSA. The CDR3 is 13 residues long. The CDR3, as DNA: TGTGCCAGCAGCCAAGACAGGGGCTATGGCTACACCTTC. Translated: CASSQDRGYGYTF.

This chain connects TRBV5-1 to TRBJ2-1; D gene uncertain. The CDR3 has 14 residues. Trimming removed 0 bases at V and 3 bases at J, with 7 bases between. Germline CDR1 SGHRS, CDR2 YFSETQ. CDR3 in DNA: TGCGCCAGCAGCTTGGCGCCAAGCTACAATGAGCAGTTCTTC. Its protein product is CASSLAPSYNEQFF.

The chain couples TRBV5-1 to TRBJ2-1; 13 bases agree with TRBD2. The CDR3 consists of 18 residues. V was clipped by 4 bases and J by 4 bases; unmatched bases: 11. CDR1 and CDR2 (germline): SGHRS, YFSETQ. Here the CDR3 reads CASSTGTSGMVYYNEQFF. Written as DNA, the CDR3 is TGCGCCAGCAGCACAGGGACTAGCGGGATGGTGTATTACAATGAGCAGTTCTTC. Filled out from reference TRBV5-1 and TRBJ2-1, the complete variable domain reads KAGVTQTPRYLIKTRGQQVTLSCSPISGHRSVSWYQQTPGQGLQFLFEYFSETQRNKGNFPGRFSGRQFSNSRSEMNVSTLELGDSALYLCASSTGTSGMVYYNEQFFGPGTRLTVL.

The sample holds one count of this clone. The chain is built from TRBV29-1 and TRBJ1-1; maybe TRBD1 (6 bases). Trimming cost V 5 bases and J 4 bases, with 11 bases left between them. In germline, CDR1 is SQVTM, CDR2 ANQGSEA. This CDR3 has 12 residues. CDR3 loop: CSVTKGGTEAFF. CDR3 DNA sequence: TGCAGCGTTACAAAGGGGGGCACTGAAGCTTTCTTT. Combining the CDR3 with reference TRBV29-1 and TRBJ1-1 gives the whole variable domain SAVISQKPSRDICQRGTSLTIQCQVDSQVTMMFWYRQQPGQSLTLIATANQGSEATYESGFVIDKFPISRPNLTFSTLTVSNMSPEDSSIYLCSVTKGGTEAFFGQGTRLTVV.

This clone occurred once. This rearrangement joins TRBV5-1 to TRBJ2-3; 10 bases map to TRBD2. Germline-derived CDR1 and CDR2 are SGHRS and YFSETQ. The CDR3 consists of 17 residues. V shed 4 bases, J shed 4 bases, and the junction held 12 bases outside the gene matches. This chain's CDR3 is CASSTRTSGWGADTQYF. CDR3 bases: TGCGCCAGCAGCACCCGGACTAGCGGTTGGGGGGCAGATACGCAGTATTTT. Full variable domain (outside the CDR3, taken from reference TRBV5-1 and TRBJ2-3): KAGVTQTPRYLIKTRGQQVTLSCSPISGHRSVSWYQQTPGQGLQFLFEYFSETQRNKGNFPGRFSGRQFSNSRSEMNVSTLELGDSALYLCASSTRTSGWGADTQYFGPGTRLTVL.

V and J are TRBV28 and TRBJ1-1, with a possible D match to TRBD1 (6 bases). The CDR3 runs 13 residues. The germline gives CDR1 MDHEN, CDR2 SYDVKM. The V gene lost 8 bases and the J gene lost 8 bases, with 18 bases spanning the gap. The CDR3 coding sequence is TGTGCCAGCCTTTCTGGGCAGGGGATGGAAGCTTTCTTT. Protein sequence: CASLSGQGMEAFF.

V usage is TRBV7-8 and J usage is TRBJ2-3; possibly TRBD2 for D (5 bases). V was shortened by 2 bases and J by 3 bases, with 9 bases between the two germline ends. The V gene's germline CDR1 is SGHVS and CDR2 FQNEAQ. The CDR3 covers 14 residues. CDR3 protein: CASSLSTGTDTQYF. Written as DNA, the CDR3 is TGTGCCAGCAGCTTATCAACGGGAACAGATACGCAGTATTTT.

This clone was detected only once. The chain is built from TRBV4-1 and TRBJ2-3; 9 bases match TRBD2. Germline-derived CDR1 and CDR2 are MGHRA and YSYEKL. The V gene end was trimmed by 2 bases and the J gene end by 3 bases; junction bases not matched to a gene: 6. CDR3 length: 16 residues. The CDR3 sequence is CASSQYSGSRTDTQYF. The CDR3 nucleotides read TGCGCCAGCAGCCAATATAGCGGGAGCCGGACAGATACGCAGTATTTT.

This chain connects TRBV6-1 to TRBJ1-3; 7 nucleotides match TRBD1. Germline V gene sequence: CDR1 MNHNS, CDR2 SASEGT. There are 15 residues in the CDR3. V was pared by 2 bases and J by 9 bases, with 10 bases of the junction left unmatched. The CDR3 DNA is TGTGCCAGCAGTGAACAGCTCAGGGGGGGATTCACCATATATTTT. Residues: CASSEQLRGGFTIYF.

This CDR3 is CASSPRGVSSGGLYNEQFF. CDR3 DNA: TGTGCCAGCAGCCCCCGGGGGGTTAGTAGCGGGGGCCTATACAATGAGCAGTTCTTC. The chain carries TRBV5-4 and TRBJ2-1; 9 bases are shared with TRBD2. Germline V lookup: CDR1 SGHNT, CDR2 YYREEE (reference sequence). CDR3 length: 19 amino acids. J lost 4 bases, V lost 4 bases, and 18 bases had no gene match.

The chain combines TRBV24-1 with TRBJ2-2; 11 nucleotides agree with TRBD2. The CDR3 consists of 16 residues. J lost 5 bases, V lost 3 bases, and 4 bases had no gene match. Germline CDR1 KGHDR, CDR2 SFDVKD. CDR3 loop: CATSDLAGGMTGELFF. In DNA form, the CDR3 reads TGTGCCACCAGTGATCTAGCGGGGGGAATGACCGGGGAGCTGTTTTTT.

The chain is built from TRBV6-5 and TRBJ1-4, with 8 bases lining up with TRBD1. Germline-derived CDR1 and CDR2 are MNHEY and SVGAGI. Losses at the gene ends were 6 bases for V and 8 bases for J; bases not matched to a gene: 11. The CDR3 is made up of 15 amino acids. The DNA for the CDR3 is TGTGCCAGCAGACGACAGGGGCAGTATTCCGAAAAACTGTTTTTT. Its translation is CASRRQGQYSEKLFF.

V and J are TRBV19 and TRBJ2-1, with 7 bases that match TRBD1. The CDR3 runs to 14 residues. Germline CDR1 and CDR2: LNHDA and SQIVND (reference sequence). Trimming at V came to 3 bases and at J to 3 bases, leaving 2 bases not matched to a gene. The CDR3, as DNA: TGTGCCAGTAGTATCGGGACAGACTACAATGAGCAGTTCTTC. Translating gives CASSIGTDYNEQFF.

DNA of the CDR3: TGTGCCAGCAGTTGGGACAGAACCAACTCTGGGGCCAACGTCCTGACTTTC. Residues: CASSWDRTNSGANVLTF. The chain joins TRBV6-2 or TRBV6-3 to TRBJ2-6; 7 nucleotides agree with TRBD1. Looked up from germline, CDR1 is MNHEY and CDR2 is SVGEGT. The V and J ends lost 4 bases and 0 bases, in that order; junction bases with no gene match: 6. The CDR3 length is 17 residues.

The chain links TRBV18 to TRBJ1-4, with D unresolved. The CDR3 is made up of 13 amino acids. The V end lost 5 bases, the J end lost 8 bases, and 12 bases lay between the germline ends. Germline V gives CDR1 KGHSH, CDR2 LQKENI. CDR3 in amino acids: CASSFQLEEKLFF. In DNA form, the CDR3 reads TGTGCCAGCTCATTCCAATTGGAGGAAAAACTGTTTTTT.

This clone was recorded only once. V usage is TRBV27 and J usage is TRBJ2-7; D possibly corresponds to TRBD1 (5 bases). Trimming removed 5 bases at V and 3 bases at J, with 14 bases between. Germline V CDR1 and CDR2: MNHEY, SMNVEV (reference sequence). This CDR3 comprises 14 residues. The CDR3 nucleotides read TGTGCCAGCAGTCCAGGGTTATTGATCTACGAGCAGTACTTC. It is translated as CASSPGLLIYEQYF.

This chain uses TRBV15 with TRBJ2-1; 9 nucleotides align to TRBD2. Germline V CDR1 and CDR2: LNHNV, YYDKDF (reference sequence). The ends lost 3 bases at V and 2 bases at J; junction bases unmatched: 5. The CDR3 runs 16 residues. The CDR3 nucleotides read TGTGCCACCAGCAGTCTGCGCGGGGGGGCCTACAATGAGCAGTTCTTC. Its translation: CATSSLRGGAYNEQFF. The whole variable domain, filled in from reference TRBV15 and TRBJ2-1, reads DAMVIQNPRYQVTQFGKPVTLSCSQTLNHNVMYWYQQKSSQAPKLLFHYYDKDFNNEADTPDNFQSRRPNTSFCFLDIRSPGLGDTAMYLCATSSLRGGAYNEQFFGPGTRLTVL.

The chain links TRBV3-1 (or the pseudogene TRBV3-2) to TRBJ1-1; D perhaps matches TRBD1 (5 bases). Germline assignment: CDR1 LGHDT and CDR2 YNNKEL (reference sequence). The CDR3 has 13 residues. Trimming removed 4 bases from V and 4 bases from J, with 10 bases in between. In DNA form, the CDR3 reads TGTGCCAGCAGCCCCCAGGGATTCACTGAAGCTTTCTTT. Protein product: CASSPQGFTEAFF.

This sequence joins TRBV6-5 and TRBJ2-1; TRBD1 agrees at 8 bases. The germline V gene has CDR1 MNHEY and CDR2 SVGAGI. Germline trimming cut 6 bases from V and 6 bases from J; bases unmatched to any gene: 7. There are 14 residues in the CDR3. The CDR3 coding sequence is TGTGCCAGCAGCGGACAGGGAAGAGCCAATGAGCAGTTCTTC. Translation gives CASSGQGRANEQFF.